This is a list of T cell receptor beta chains from one sample in a study of cytomegalovirus exposure and HLA in healthy donors. Sequencing was performed with immunoSEQ multiplex PCR; in TCRdb, only in-frame clones are kept and a portion is missing. The table has some 190,000 clones, approximately 70% seen once. Material for sequencing was PBMCs. Receptors were obtained from a woman aged 25 to 45 in good health and CMV-seropositive. The CDR3 runs from the conserved cysteine through the conserved F or W. Each record gives: CDR3 length, D gene, V gene, clone size, J gene, CDR3 DNA, CDR3 protein. D genes are given only for firm matches. For some rows the clone size is stated as once, few or many, or as a class when expanded; others skip it.

>11|.|TRBV6-1|.|TRBJ2-7
TGTGCCAGCATCAACTTTTACGAGCAGTACTTC
CASINFYEQYF
>20|.|TRBV23-1|.|TRBJ1-1
TGCGCCAGCAGTCAATCTAGGTATGTGGGGGGGGCCGGTGGTAACACTGAAGCTTTCTTT
CASSQSRYVGGAGGNTEAFF
>13|.|TRBV7-2|.|TRBJ2-7
TGTGCCAGCAGCTTAATCGGTCCTTACGAGCAGTACTTC
CASSLIGPYEQYF
>15|TRBD1|TRBV19|.|TRBJ1-1
TGTGCCAGTAGTACCCGACAGGGGATGAACACTGAAGCTTTCTTT
CASSTRQGMNTEAFF
>16|TRBD2|TRBV13|.|TRBJ2-2
TGTGCCAGCAGCGGAGCGCTAGCGGGATTCCCCGGGGAGCTGTTTTTT
CASSGALAGFPGELFF
>14|TRBD1|TRBV2|.|TRBJ2-7
TGTGCCAGCAGTGACTGGACAGGGGGATACGAGCAGTACTTC
CASSDWTGGYEQYF
>14|.|TRBV19|.|TRBJ1-5
TGTGCCAGTAGTTCCCAACAGGGTTGGCAGCCCCAGCATTTT
CASSSQQGWQPQHF
>15|TRBD2|TRBV6-1|.|TRBJ2-7
TGTGCCAGCAGTGCGCCGCGGGGGAGATCCTACGAGCAGTACTTC
CASSAPRGRSYEQYF
>14|TRBD1|TRBV19|.|TRBJ1-6
TGTGCCAGTGCCGGGACAGGGGGAAATTCACCCCTCCACTTT
CASAGTGGNSPLHF
>15|TRBD2|TRBV5-1|.|TRBJ2-1
TGCGCCAGCAGCTCCGGGACTAGCGATGTCAATGAGCAGTTCTTC
CASSSGTSDVNEQFF
>15|TRBD2|TRBV19|.|TRBJ2-1
TGTGCCAGTAGCGACCAGGGACTAGCGGGAAATGAGCAGTTCTTC
CASSDQGLAGNEQFF
>15|.|TRBV5-1|.|TRBJ1-4
TGCGCCAGCAGCTCAAGGGGGTCGGTTGGTGAAAAACTGTTTTTT
CASSSRGSVGEKLFF
>17|.|TRBV2|.|TRBJ1-5
TGTGCCAGCAGTGTAAGGGCCGGGCGGGCAAGGAATCAGCCCCAGCATTTT
CASSVRAGRARNQPQHF
>15|.|TRBV11-2|.|TRBJ1-2
TGTGCCAGCAGCTTAGAGGGGACTTCGGACTATGGCTACACCTTC
CASSLEGTSDYGYTF
>12|.|TRBV5-1|.|TRBJ2-5
TGCGCCAGCAGCTTGGGTGCAGGGACCCAGTACTTC
CASSLGAGTQYF
>14|.|TRBV18|.|TRBJ2-7
TGTGCCAGCTCAACTGGGGGAGGAACTTACGAGCAGTACTTC
CASSTGGGTYEQYF
>16|TRBD2|TRBV7-9|.|TRBJ2-5
TGTGCCAGCAGCTTAGCTTCCGGCGGGGGGAGAGAGACCCAGTACTTC
CASSLASGGGRETQYF
>14|.|TRBV11-1|.|TRBJ1-3
TGTGCCAGCAGCTTATGGGCCTCGGGAAACACCATATATTTT
CASSLWASGNTIYF
>14|.|TRBV5-1|.|TRBJ2-7
TGCGCCAGCAGCTTGTGGGCAGGGACCTACGAGCAGTACTTC
CASSLWAGTYEQYF
>13|.|TRBV7-2|once|TRBJ2-7
TGTGCCGAAGCTGGGACTGCCCCCTACGAGCAGTACTTC
CAEAGTAPYEQYF
>20|TRBD2|TRBV5-1|few|TRBJ2-3
TGCGCCAGCAGCTTGGGACCCCAGGTCCTGGCTAGCGGGAGTCAAGATACGCAGTATTTT
CASSLGPQVLASGSQDTQYF
>16|TRBD2|TRBV14|.|TRBJ2-3
TGTGCCAGCAGCCTGGGTAGCGGGTATAGGACAGATACGCAGTATTTT
CASSLGSGYRTDTQYF
>13|.|TRBV6-1|.|TRBJ1-2
TGTGCCAGCACCGGAGTCCAAATTAACGGCTACACCTTC
CASTGVQINGYTF
>18|TRBD1|TRBV7-9|.|TRBJ1-1
TGTGCCAGCAGCTTAGTATTGGGCGAGGGGGCGCGGAGCACTGAAGCTTTCTTT
CASSLVLGEGARSTEAFF
>15|TRBD2|TRBV7-2|.|TRBJ2-7
TGTGCCAGCACCCTCGGGACTAGCGGTTCCTACGAGCAGTACTTC
CASTLGTSGSYEQYF
>11|.|TRBV6-6|few|TRBJ1-3
TGTGCCAGCGCGATGGGAAACACCATATATTTT
CASAMGNTIYF
>14|.|TRBV6-5|.|TRBJ2-7
TGTGCCAGCAGTCGCGACCCAGGCTCCTACGAGCAGTACTTC
CASSRDPGSYEQYF
>15|TRBD1|TRBV7-6|few|TRBJ2-7
TGTGCCAGCAGCTTAGTGGCAGGGGGCGCGGGGGAGCAGTACTTC
CASSLVAGGAGEQYF
>16|TRBD2|TRBV11-2|few|TRBJ2-7
TGTGCCAGCAGGTTGGCGGAACTAGCGGGAGCGGACGAGCAGTACTTC
CASRLAELAGADEQYF
>14|TRBD2|TRBV14|few|TRBJ2-5
TGTGCCAGCAGCCGGGGGACTAGCAGGGAGACCCAGTACTTC
CASSRGTSRETQYF
>17|TRBD2|TRBV4-1|.|TRBJ2-1
TGCGCCAGCAGCCAAGATCAGACTAGCGGGACTTACAATGAGCAGTTCTTC
CASSQDQTSGTYNEQFF
>15|.|TRBV11-2|.|TRBJ2-3
TGTGCCAGCAGGGGGGCATCCGGGAGCACAGATACGCAGTATTTT
CASRGASGSTDTQYF
>14|TRBD2|TRBV25-1|.|TRBJ2-7
TGTGCCAGCAGGTCTAGCGGATCCTCCTACGAGCAGTACTTC
CASRSSGSSYEQYF
>12|.|TRBV21-1|.|TRBJ1-4
TGTGCCAGCAAAGAATTCCGGGAAAAACTGTTTTTT
CASKEFREKLFF
>15|TRBD1|TRBV28|.|TRBJ2-2
TGTGCCAGCAGTATCGGGACAGGGGAATTGGGGGAGCTGTTTTTT
CASSIGTGELGELFF
>14|TRBD1|TRBV6-5|few|TRBJ1-2
TGTGCCAGCAGTTACGGTGGACAGGGGCGAGGCTACACCTTC
CASSYGGQGRGYTF
>13|.|TRBV5-1|.|TRBJ2-1
TGCGCCAGCAGCTTAGACAGCTACAATGAGCAGTTCTTC
CASSLDSYNEQFF
>17|.|TRBV19|.|TRBJ1-2
TGTGCCAGTAATCAAAAAAGGTTGGCGTTATCGGGCTATGGCTACACCTTC
CASNQKRLALSGYGYTF
>16|.|TRBV2|.|TRBJ2-5
TGTGCCAGCACAGGATCCTTTCGCCAGATTCAAGGGACCCAGTACTTC
CASTGSFRQIQGTQYF
>13|.|TRBV11-2|.|TRBJ2-7
TGTGCCAGCAGCTTGACAGCTGACTACGAGCAGTACTTC
CASSLTADYEQYF
>13|.|TRBV6-1|.|TRBJ2-7
TGTGCCAGCGGTGGGCAGGGTACCTACGAGCAGTACTTC
CASGGQGTYEQYF
>16|TRBD1|TRBV2|.|TRBJ1-1
TGTGCCAGCACTGGGACAGAGGTGGGAAAGAACACTGAAGCTTTCTTT
CASTGTEVGKNTEAFF
>15|TRBD1|TRBV6-5|.|TRBJ1-5
TGTGCCAGCAGCACGGGACAGGGATATTTTCAGCCCCAGCATTTT
CASSTGQGYFQPQHF
>13|.|TRBV6-1|few|TRBJ1-4
TGTGCCAGCAGTGAAAGGAGACCTGAAAAACTGTTTTTT
CASSERRPEKLFF
>16|.|TRBV5-1|.|TRBJ1-4
TGCGCCAGCAGCATTCCTACAGGGACCACGAATGAAAAACTGTTTTTT
CASSIPTGTTNEKLFF
>14|.|TRBV18|.|TRBJ2-3
TGTGCCAGCTCACCACGGGAGGGCACAGATACGCAGTATTTT
CASSPREGTDTQYF
>14|.|TRBV19|.|TRBJ2-5
TGTGCCAGTAGTATAGACGCGAGGAGGAAGACCCAGTACTTC
CASSIDARRKTQYF
>15|TRBD1|TRBV6-5|.|TRBJ2-5
TGTGCCACCCTGAGGAACAGGGGAAGGGGGGAGACCCAGTACTTC
CATLRNRGRGETQYF
>15|TRBD1|TRBV6-5|.|TRBJ1-1
TGTGCCAGCCTGGGACAGGGAAAAGAATACACTGAAGCTTTCTTT
CASLGQGKEYTEAFF
>18|TRBD1|TRBV5-8|.|TRBJ1-2
TGTGCCAGCAGCTTCGGGGCAGGGGGCAGTAACTATGGGGATGGCTACACCTTC
CASSFGAGGSNYGDGYTF
>13|.|TRBV29-1|few|TRBJ1-1
TGCAGCGTTCTCCGGGGGGGGAACACTGAAGCTTTCTTT
CSVLRGGNTEAFF
>14|TRBD2|TRBV27|few|TRBJ2-7
TGTGCCAGCAGTCTAAAGACTAGCGGAGACGAGCAGTACTTC
CASSLKTSGDEQYF
>14|TRBD2|TRBV5-1|.|TRBJ2-1
TGCGCCAGCAGCTTGAATTGGGGGGGCAATGAGCAGTTCTTC
CASSLNWGGNEQFF
>15|TRBD2|TRBV2|.|TRBJ2-1
TGTGCCAGCACTTTACTAGCGGGAAACTACAATGAGCAGTTCTTC
CASTLLAGNYNEQFF
>15|TRBD2|TRBV11-2|.|TRBJ2-3
TGTGCCAGCAGCTTTCTTGCGGGAGGGTCAGATACGCAGTATTTT
CASSFLAGGSDTQYF
>14|.|TRBV6-1|few|TRBJ1-5
TGTGCCAGCAGTGAAATCGGGGGCAATCAGCCCCAGCATTTT
CASSEIGGNQPQHF
>15|TRBD1|TRBV6-1|few|TRBJ1-4
TGTGCCAGCAGCGATACCGGGACAGGGGCGGAAAAACTGTTTTTT
CASSDTGTGAEKLFF
>16|.|TRBV4-2|.|TRBJ2-7
TGTGCCAGCAGCCCTAGAGGGCCAGATACCTACTACGAGCAGTACTTC
CASSPRGPDTYYEQYF
>15|TRBD2|TRBV7-8|.|TRBJ2-1
TGTGCCGGCAGCTTGGGGACTAGCGGGGCTTATGAGCAGTTCTTC
CAGSLGTSGAYEQFF